This TCR beta chain stems from a study of cytomegalovirus exposure and HLA in healthy donors. The study ran its PCR with 60 Vbeta and 13 Jbeta primers. The data were produced by immunoSEQ multiplex PCR, yet TCRdb's version contains in-frame clones alone and is incomplete. This listing includes over 75,000 clones. Trimming took 2 bases from V and 11 from J, leaving 16 bases between them. Germline loops: CDR1 SGHNT, CDR2 YYREEE (reference sequence). The CDR3 loop spans 13 amino acids. The source material was PBMCs. This rearrangement joins TRBV5-4 to TRBJ1-1, with D possibly matching TRBD1 (5 bases). This sequence originates from a girl between 10 and 17 years old in good health and CMV-seropositive. CDR3 in DNA: TGTGCCAGCAGCTTTCCGGGGGAATTTTGGGCTTTCTTT. It codes for CASSFPGEFWAFF.